This section outlines one T cell receptor beta chain sequence together with its context. The data derive from a study of blood T cell repertoires in COVID-19. The overall study: The cDNA or gDNA used as material had been derived from T cells, B-cell-depleted T cells, or PBMCs.

V dropped 2 bases and J dropped 5; count of bases not matched to a gene: 9. CDR1 is SGHRS, CDR2 YFSETQ, per germline. The CDR3 totals 16 residues. As handled by the study authors: How many nucleated cells were present was estimated from reference gene primer amplification. Libraries were prepared by immunoSEQ multiplex PCR; TCRdb keeps only in-frame clonotypes and omits some of them. V and J calls and clone size are copied from that table; D and trimming were computed from the DNA. Seen here are under 200,000 clones, approximately 83% observed once, and the top ten hold less than 2%. The sample taken for sequencing was peripheral blood. This chain uses TRBV5-1 with TRBJ2-7; 11 bases align to TRBD2. This TCR came from a human donor in a cohort sampled during active COVID-19. CDR3 residues: CASSFRIAGGPHEQYF. CDR3 in DNA: TGCGCCAGCAGCTTCCGGATAGCGGGAGGGCCACACGAGCAGTACTTC.